This T cell receptor beta chain was recorded in a study of blood T cell repertoires in COVID-19. Sequenced by immunoSEQ multiplex PCR; TCRdb stores in-frame clones only, minus some. The sample yields around 100,000 clones, more than 75% seen once. The CDR3 is 15 residues long. V was cut by 2 bases and J by 3 bases, with 8 bases left in between. Germline V gene data show CDR1 as MNHNS and CDR2 as SASEGT. This clone came up once. Sequencing was carried out using peripheral blood. The genes are TRBV6-1 and TRBJ2-6; D is perhaps TRBD2 (5 bases). This receptor was obtained from a human donor in a cohort sampled during active COVID-19. CDR3 residues: CASSERGDGANVLTF. The DNA for the CDR3 is TGTGCCAGCAGTGAACGGGGTGATGGGGCCAACGTCCTGACTTTC.